The sequence of this T cell receptor beta chain was determined in a study of T cell responses to AZD1222 COVID-19 vaccine. Germline lookup yields CDR1 MDHEN and CDR2 SYDVKM. The CDR3 runs to 15 residues. V shed 3 bases and J 8 bases; nucleotides not matched to a gene: 10. Libraries were prepared by immunoSEQ multiplex PCR; TCRdb keeps only in-frame clonotypes and omits some of them. The repertoire has 80,000 to 95,000 clones, roughly 90% of them found once; the top ten carry approximately 4.5%. This specimen was peripheral blood, taken on day 0 of MenACWY control vaccination. The V gene is TRBV28, the J gene TRBJ1-2; 9 bases match TRBD1. This receptor was identified in an adult in good health. The chain's CDR3 is CASSLSVGQGRGYTF. CDR3 nucleotide sequence: TGTGCCAGCAGTTTGAGTGTGGGACAGGGAAGAGGCTACACCTTC.